The text below deals with one T cell receptor beta chain. The entry originates in a study of blood T cells in healthy people across ages. Through a sample-barcoded 5' primer and a J-beta primer mix, a second PCR was run for roughly 6 to 11 cycles. One entry per CDR3 protein, called by TCRdb with MiXCR from the 5' RACE reads. The sample lists around 850,000 distinct CDR3 sequences, 30% to 45% occurring once. This CDR3 contains 15 residues. CDR1 is SGHTA and CDR2 is FQGNSA in the germline V gene. The source is a man younger than 35 in good health. The J gene is TRBJ2-7, the V gene TRBV7-2, with D unresolved. The DNA end is more similar to TRBJ2-5, so the J call may be wrong. The sample was blood. CDR3 sequence: CASSLVALTGETQYF. CDR3 sequence (DNA): TGTGCCAGCAGCTTAGTTGCCCTAACCGGGGAGACCCAGTACTTC.